What follows are 5 T cell receptor beta chains derived from one specimen sequenced in a study of shared clonotypes between healthy human individuals. Method: immunoSEQ multiplex PCR; TCRdb's copy keeps in-frame clones and lacks some. The sample contains around 2.3 million clones, around 95% of which appear only once. Sequencing input: naive CD4+ T cells sorted from blood. Subset here: CD45RA+ positively selected. The receptor source for this set is a young man in good health.

The chain links TRBV9 to TRBJ1-2; possible D gene TRBD1, 6 bases. Deletions cut 0 bases from V and 6 bases from J, with 18 bases between. There are 16 residues in the CDR3. CDR1 and CDR2 from the germline V gene are SGDLS and YYNGEE. The CDR3 loop reads CASSVAETGIYDGYTF. The DNA of the CDR3 is TGTGCCAGCAGCGTAGCAGAGACAGGTATCTATGATGGCTACACCTTC.

This rearrangement joins TRBV5-1 to TRBJ2-1; 14 bases map to TRBD2. Germline values: CDR1 SGHRS, CDR2 YFSETQ. The CDR3 has 16 residues. The V segment lost 0 bases and the J segment 6 bases; nucleotides outside the gene matches: 2. CDR3 region: CASSLDGTSGGNEQFF. The CDR3 DNA follows: TGCGCCAGCAGCTTGGATGGGACTAGCGGGGGCAATGAGCAGTTCTTC.

For this clone: This sample includes further DNA sequences coding for the same CDR3. The chain uses TRBV7-9 and TRBJ2-7, with TRBD1 identical over 7 bases. The V gene end was trimmed by 3 bases and the J gene end by 1 base; junction bases not matched to a gene: 6. The germline CDR1 and CDR2 sequences are SEHNR and FQNEAQ (reference sequence). The CDR3 length is 15 residues. CDR3 bases: TGTGCCAGCAGCTTGACCGGGACAGCATCCTACGAGCAGTACTTC. This gives the protein CASSLTGTASYEQYF.

The chain recombines TRBV7-2 with TRBJ2-7; TRBD2 matches at 8 bases. V lost 2 bases to trimming and J lost 0 bases; unmatched junction nucleotides: 15. Germline CDR1 is SGHTA and CDR2 is FQGNSA. This CDR3 region has 19 residues. The CDR3 DNA follows: TGTGCCAGCAGCTTACAGGTTTCTAGGGGTAGCGGGACCTCCTACGAGCAGTACTTC. The encoded protein is CASSLQVSRGSGTSYEQYF.

This chain connects TRBV10-3 to TRBJ2-1, with 11 positions matching TRBD2. V trimming: 6 bases; J trimming: 4 bases; junction bases outside the gene matches: 8. CDR1 ENHRY and CDR2 SYGVKD come from the germline V gene. The CDR3 runs to 16 residues. The DNA for the CDR3 is TGTGCCATCAGAGAAAAGGGGACTAGCGGATACAATGAGCAGTTCTTC. It codes for CAIREKGTSGYNEQFF.